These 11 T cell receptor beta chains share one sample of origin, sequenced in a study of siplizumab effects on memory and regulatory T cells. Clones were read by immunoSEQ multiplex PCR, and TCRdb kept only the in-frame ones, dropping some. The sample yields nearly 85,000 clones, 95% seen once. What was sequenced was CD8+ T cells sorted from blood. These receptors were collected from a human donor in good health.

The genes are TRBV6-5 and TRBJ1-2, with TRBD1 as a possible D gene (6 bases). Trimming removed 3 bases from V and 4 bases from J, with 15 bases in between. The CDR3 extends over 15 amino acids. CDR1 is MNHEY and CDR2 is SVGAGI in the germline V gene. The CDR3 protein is CASSYLGGAGYGYTF. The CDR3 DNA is TGTGCCAGCAGTTATCTGGGGGGCGCAGGCTATGGCTACACCTTC.

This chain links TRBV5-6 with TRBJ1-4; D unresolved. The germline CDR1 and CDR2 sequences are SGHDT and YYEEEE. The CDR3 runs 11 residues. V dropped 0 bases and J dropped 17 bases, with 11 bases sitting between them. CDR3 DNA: TGTGCCAGCAGCTTGGGTTCAGACATATTTTTT. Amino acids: CASSLGSDIFF.

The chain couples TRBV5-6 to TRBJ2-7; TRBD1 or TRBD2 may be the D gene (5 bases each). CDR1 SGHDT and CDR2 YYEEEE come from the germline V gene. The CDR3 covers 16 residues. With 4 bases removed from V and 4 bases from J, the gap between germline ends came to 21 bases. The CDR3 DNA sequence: TGTGCCAGCAGCGCCAAATGGGACCAGTACGTTTACGAGCAGTACTTC. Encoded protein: CASSAKWDQYVYEQYF.

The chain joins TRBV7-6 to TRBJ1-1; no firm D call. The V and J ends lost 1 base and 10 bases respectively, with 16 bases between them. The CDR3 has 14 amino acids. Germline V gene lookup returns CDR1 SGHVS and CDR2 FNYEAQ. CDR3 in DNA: TGTGCCAGCAGCTTAGGGAGTAACGGGGAGAGAGCTTTCTTT. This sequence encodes CASSLGSNGERAFF.

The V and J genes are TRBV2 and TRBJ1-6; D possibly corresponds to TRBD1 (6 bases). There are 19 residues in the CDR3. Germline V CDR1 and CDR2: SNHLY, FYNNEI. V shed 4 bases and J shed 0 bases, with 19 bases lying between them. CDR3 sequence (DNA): TGTGCCAGCAGTGTCGCACAGGGATCTCGGGCCTCCTATAATTCACCCCTCCACTTT. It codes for CASSVAQGSRASYNSPLHF.

The CDR3 nucleotides are TGTGCCAGCAGCTTAGGGGGACTAGCGGGAGGGCGTGAGCAGTTCTTC. This encodes CASSLGGLAGGREQFF. This sequence joins TRBV7-9 and TRBJ2-1; 16 bases match TRBD2. Germline lookup yields CDR1 SEHNR and CDR2 FQNEAQ (reference sequence). CDR3 size: 16 residues. With V trimmed by 1 base and J by 9 bases, 3 bases remained unmatched. The full variable domain, its missing parts supplied by reference TRBV7-9 and TRBJ2-1, is DTGVSQNPRHKITKRGQNVTFRCDPISEHNRLYWYRQTLGQGPEFLTYFQNEAQLEKSRLLSDRFSAERPKGSFSTLEIQRTEQGDSAMYLCASSLGGLAGGREQFFGPGTRLTVL.

Here the CDR3 DNA reads TGTGCCAGCAGCTTAACGGGAGGGAGGGAGACCCAGTACTTC. Translated: CASSLTGGRETQYF. V usage is TRBV7-3 and J usage is TRBJ2-5; the match to TRBD2 covers 7 bases. V shed 0 bases, J shed 5 bases, and the junction held 3 bases outside the gene matches. The CDR3 has 14 residues. The V gene's germline CDR1 is SGHTA and CDR2 FQGTGA.

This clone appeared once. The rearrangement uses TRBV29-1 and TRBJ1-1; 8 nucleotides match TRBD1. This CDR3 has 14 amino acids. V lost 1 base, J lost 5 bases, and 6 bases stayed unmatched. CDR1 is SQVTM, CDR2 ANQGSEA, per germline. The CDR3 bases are TGCAGCGTTGAAGCCAGGGGGCTAGGTACTGAAGCTTTCTTT. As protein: CSVEARGLGTEAFF.

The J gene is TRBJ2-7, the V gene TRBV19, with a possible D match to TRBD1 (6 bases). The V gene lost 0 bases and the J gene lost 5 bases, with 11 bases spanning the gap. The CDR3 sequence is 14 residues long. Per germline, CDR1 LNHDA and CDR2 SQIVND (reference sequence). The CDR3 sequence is CASSIEDRSHEQYF. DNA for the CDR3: TGTGCCAGTAGTATAGAGGACAGATCCCACGAGCAGTACTTC.

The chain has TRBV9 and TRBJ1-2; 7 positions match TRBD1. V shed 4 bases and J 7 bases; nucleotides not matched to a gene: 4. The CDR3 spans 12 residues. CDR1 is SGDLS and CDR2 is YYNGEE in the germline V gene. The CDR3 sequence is CASSPNRGGYTF. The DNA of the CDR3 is TGTGCCAGCAGCCCCAACAGGGGTGGCTACACCTTC.

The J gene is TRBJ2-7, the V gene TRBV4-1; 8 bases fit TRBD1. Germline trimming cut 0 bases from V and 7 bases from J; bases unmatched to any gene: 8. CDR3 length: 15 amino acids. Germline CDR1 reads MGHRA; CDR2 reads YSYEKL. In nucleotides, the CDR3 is TGCGCCAGCAGCCAAGATCCCCAGGGGGCGAGGGAGCAGTACTTC. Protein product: CASSQDPQGAREQYF.